Following are 23 T cell receptor beta chains from one sample sequenced in a study of human T cells and chemical hapten exposure. This sample's time point: pre-sensitization, week 0. The sample's treatment: therapeutic diphenylcyclopropenone sensitization with weekly scalp DPC. Each CDR3 protein is one row after TCRdb ran MiXCR on the RACE reads. Of 350,000 to 450,000 distinct CDR3 sequences listed, more than 4.5% are singletons. The source was whole blood, collected in connection with sensitization to the hapten diphenylcyclopropenone (DPC). All receptors come from a woman between 45 and 65 years old with alopecia areata. Some clones in this sample may be carry-over from other donors' samples.

In its sample, this clonotype was seen a few times. The chain is built from TRBV11-2 and TRBJ1-5; D is possibly TRBD1 (5 bases). The CDR3 sequence is 13 residues long. Trimming removed 8 bases from V and 4 bases from J, with 12 bases in between. Germline CDR1 and CDR2: SGHAT and FQNNGV. In nucleotides, the CDR3 is TGTGCCAGCGGGGGGGACGCGAATCAGCCCCAGCATTTT. Translated, it gives CASGGDANQPQHF.

This clonotype was picked up many times. The chain is built from TRBV9 and TRBJ2-1, with 14 bases that match TRBD2. CDR3 size: 20 residues. The V and J ends lost 2 bases and 3 bases, in that order; junction bases with no gene match: 13. Germline CDR1 and CDR2: SGDLS and YYNGEE. The CDR3 spells CASSVKAAGLAGASYNEQFF. The CDR3 nucleotides are TGTGCCAGCAGCGTCAAGGCAGCGGGACTAGCGGGAGCGAGCTACAATGAGCAGTTCTTC.

This clonotype was observed once. The CDR3 DNA reads as TGTGCCAGCAGTTTTGTCGGCCTGTACAATCAGCCCCAGCATTTT. Translation: CASSFVGLYNQPQHF. The chain combines TRBV12-3 or TRBV12-4 with TRBJ1-5; no definite D call. There are 15 residues in the CDR3. Between the trimmed V and J ends, which lost 3 bases and 3 bases, there was a span of 12 bases.

As DNA, the CDR3 is TGTGCCAGCAGCGTAGTTCAGGGGGCCGGGGCAGATACGCAGTATTTT. Translation: CASSVVQGAGADTQYF. The V and J genes are TRBV9 and TRBJ2-3; 8 nucleotides line up with TRBD1. V was clipped by 0 bases and J by 4 bases; unmatched bases: 7. Per germline, CDR1 SGDLS and CDR2 YYNGEE. There are 16 residues in the CDR3.

In its sample, this clonotype was seen a few times. The rearrangement links TRBV6-2 or TRBV6-3 to TRBJ2-1; TRBD2 matches at 8 bases. The germline CDR1 and CDR2 sequences are MNHEY and SVGEGT. The CDR3 is 14 amino acids. The V segment lost 0 bases and the J segment 8 bases; nucleotides outside the gene matches: 3. CDR3 bases: TGTGCCAGCAGTTACTCTCGGACTAGCTATGAGCAGTTCTTC. It specifies CASSYSRTSYEQFF.

There are many counts of this clonotype. This rearrangement joins TRBV20-1 to TRBJ2-3; D is perhaps TRBD1 or TRBD2 (5 bases each). Germline-derived CDR1 and CDR2 are DFQATT and SNEGSKA (reference sequence). V was cut by 1 base and J by 4 bases, with 9 bases left in between. This CDR3 has 13 amino acids. CDR3 in DNA: TGCAGTGCTAGAGGGGGACCGGCAGATACGCAGTATTTT. Its translation: CSARGGPADTQYF.

This clonotype occurred many times. V and J are TRBV3-1 and TRBJ2-2, with 7 bases fitting TRBD1. This CDR3 contains 17 residues. Looked up from germline, CDR1 is LGHDT and CDR2 is YNNKEL (reference sequence). V was pared by 5 bases and J by 4 bases, with 13 bases of the junction left unmatched. CDR3 in DNA: TGTGCCAGCAGCAAGTTCACGACAGGGCGGGCCACCGGGGAGCTGTTTTTT. Residues: CASSKFTTGRATGELFF. Full variable domain (outside the CDR3, taken from reference TRBV3-1 and TRBJ2-2): DTAVSQTPKYLVTQMGNDKSIKCEQNLGHDTMYWYKQDSKKFLKIMFSYNNKELIINETVPNRFSPKSPDKAHLNLHINSLELGDSAVYFCASSKFTTGRATGELFFGEGSRLTVL.

The chain joins TRBV7-9 to TRBJ1-1, with D possibly matching TRBD1 (5 bases). Trimming shortened V by 5 bases and J by 3 bases, and 16 bases separated the two germline ends. CDR3 length: 15 amino acids. Germline values: CDR1 SEHNR, CDR2 FQNEAQ (reference sequence). The CDR3 coding sequence is TGTGCCAGCAGCCCTACGCTCGGGACGGACACTGAAGCTTTCTTT. This encodes CASSPTLGTDTEAFF.

In this sample, this clonotype turned up many times. J is TRBJ1-2 and V is TRBV3-1, with TRBD1 matching 8 bases. The CDR3 has 14 amino acids. CDR1 LGHDT and CDR2 YNNKEL come from the germline V gene (reference sequence). The V and J ends lost 3 bases and 5 bases, in that order; junction bases with no gene match: 5. The CDR3 region is CASSQGTGGYGYTF. For the CDR3, the DNA is TGTGCCAGCAGCCAGGGGACAGGCGGGTATGGCTACACCTTC.

This clonotype was counted at least ten times. The gene calls are TRBV30 and TRBJ1-1; D is unclear. The CDR3 loop spans 17 amino acids. Germline V gene data show CDR1 as GTSNPN and CDR2 as SVGIG (reference sequence). The CDR3 protein is CGAVGGQRHPLNTEAFF. The DNA of the CDR3 is TGTGGGGCCGTTGGTGGCCAGCGTCATCCCTTGAACACTGAAGCTTTCTTT. The full variable domain, completed using reference TRBV30 and TRBJ1-1, is SQTIHQWPATLVQPVGSPLSLECTVEGTSNPNLYWYRQAAGRGLQLLFYSVGIGQISSEVPQNLSASRPQDRQFILSSKKLLLSDSGFYLCGAVGGQRHPLNTEAFFGQGTRLTVV.

This clonotype came up a few times. The rearrangement links TRBV18 to TRBJ2-1; 7 nucleotides line up with TRBD1. This CDR3 is built from 15 residues. CDR1 is KGHSH and CDR2 is LQKENI in the germline V gene. V lost 4 bases and J lost 5; bases outside the gene matches: 8. The CDR3 loop is CASSQQGSPNNEQFF. CDR3 coding DNA: TGTGCCAGCTCACAACAGGGGTCTCCGAACAATGAGCAGTTCTTC.

The table lists this clonotype with many counts. V and J are TRBV7-6 and TRBJ2-7; the D gene could be TRBD1 or TRBD2 (5 bases each). Germline loops: CDR1 SGHVS, CDR2 FNYEAQ. The CDR3 has 13 amino acids. Trimming stripped 4 bases from V and 0 bases from J, with 7 bases between. CDR3 nucleotides: TGTGCCAGCAGCTACGGGGCCTCCTACGAGCAGTACTTC. It specifies CASSYGASYEQYF.

This sequence joins TRBV12-5 and TRBJ2-2; D could derive from TRBD1 or TRBD2 (5 bases each). The V end lost 6 bases, the J end lost 6 bases, and 14 bases lay between the germline ends. CDR1 is LGHNT and CDR2 is FRNRAP in the germline V gene. The CDR3 consists of 14 residues. The CDR3 reads CASGRDVGPGELFF. The CDR3 region has the DNA TGTGCTAGTGGGAGGGACGTAGGGCCCGGGGAGCTGTTTTTT.

The sample holds many counts of this clonotype. This chain uses TRBV5-1 with TRBJ1-1; 9 bases are a match to TRBD1. This CDR3 region has 14 residues. Germline-derived CDR1 and CDR2 are SGHRS and YFSETQ. V lost 0 bases, J lost 4 bases, and 1 base stayed unmatched. The CDR3: CASSLGDRATEAFF. The CDR3 DNA reads as TGCGCCAGCAGCTTGGGGGACAGGGCCACTGAAGCTTTCTTT. The full variable domain, rest sourced from reference TRBV5-1 and TRBJ1-1, is KAGVTQTPRYLIKTRGQQVTLSCSPISGHRSVSWYQQTPGQGLQFLFEYFSETQRNKGNFPGRFSGRQFSNSRSEMNVSTLELGDSALYLCASSLGDRATEAFFGQGTRLTVV.

This clonotype was seen repeatedly, ten times or more. V is TRBV6-5 and J is TRBJ2-7, with 10 bases that match TRBD2. V trimming: 0 bases; J trimming: 4 bases; junction bases outside the gene matches: 6. The CDR3 consists of 16 residues. Germline V gene lookup returns CDR1 MNHEY and CDR2 SVGAGI. The DNA for the CDR3 is TGTGCCAGCAGTTACTCCCGGACTAGCGGAGAATACGAGCAGTACTTC. Its protein is CASSYSRTSGEYEQYF.

The chain joins TRBV27 to TRBJ2-3; TRBD2 might be the D (6 bases). CDR1 MNHEY and CDR2 SMNVEV come from the germline V gene (reference sequence). The V end was cut by 0 bases, the J end by 2 bases, with 15 bases between. CDR3 length: 17 amino acids. CDR3 bases: TGTGCCAGCAGTTTATCCCCGGGACTCGCACCCACAGATACGCAGTATTTT. Encoded protein: CASSLSPGLAPTDTQYF.

The chain employs TRBV18 and TRBJ2-3; maybe TRBD1 (5 bases). V shed 3 bases and J shed 2 bases, with 15 bases lying between them. CDR1 KGHSH and CDR2 LQKENI come from the germline V gene. The CDR3 spans 16 residues. The CDR3 bases are TGTGCCAGCTCACCGGGGCGATCTACTTTCACAGATACGCAGTATTTT. Translated, it gives CASSPGRSTFTDTQYF.

In its sample, this clonotype was seen a few times. The V call is TRBV6-5, the J call TRBJ1-2, with D perhaps matching TRBD1 (5 bases). Per the germline V gene, CDR1 is MNHEY and CDR2 is SVGAGI. The germline V and J ends were trimmed by 6 bases and 5 bases, with 7 bases remaining between them. The CDR3 runs to 11 residues. The CDR3 protein is CASRGVYGYTF. The CDR3 region has the DNA TGTGCCAGCAGAGGGGTATATGGCTACACCTTC.

The table lists this clonotype with many counts. The V gene is TRBV7-9, the J gene TRBJ2-7; D unresolved. The CDR3 contains 14 residues. V shed 2 bases and J shed 3 bases, with 11 bases lying between them. Germline V gene lookup returns CDR1 SEHNR and CDR2 FQNEAQ (reference sequence). CDR3: CASSLRTSSYEQYF. The DNA of the CDR3 is TGTGCCAGCAGCTTACGGACGTCTAGCTACGAGCAGTACTTC.

In its sample, this clonotype was seen many times. The gene calls are TRBV7-6 and TRBJ1-3, with D tentatively TRBD1 (5 bases). V was shortened by 1 base and J by 7 bases, with 14 bases between the two germline ends. Per germline, CDR1 SGHVS and CDR2 FNYEAQ. The CDR3 has 15 amino acids. The CDR3 region is CASSLVEGESNTIYF. CDR3 DNA: TGTGCCAGCAGCTTAGTAGAAGGGGAATCGAACACCATATATTTT.

This clonotype was seen repeatedly, ten times or more. The V call is TRBV28, the J call TRBJ1-2; D is undetermined. Germline CDR1 is MDHEN and CDR2 is SYDVKM. Trimming cost V 5 bases and J 1 base, with 17 bases left between them. The CDR3 extends over 16 amino acids. The CDR3 reads CASSTADGDLNYGYTF. The DNA of the CDR3 is TGTGCCAGCAGTACAGCAGACGGAGATCTTAACTATGGCTACACCTTC.

This clonotype was observed many times. V is TRBV11-2 and J is TRBJ2-6; unclear D gene. Germline lookup yields CDR1 SGHAT and CDR2 FQNNGV. CDR3 length: 16 amino acids. Between the trimmed V and J ends, which lost 2 bases and 1 base, there was a span of 9 bases. Here the CDR3 reads CASSLPTVSGANVLTF. The CDR3 nucleotides read TGTGCCAGCAGCTTACCAACAGTGTCTGGGGCCAACGTCCTGACTTTC.

The chain uses TRBV3-1 and TRBJ1-1; no clear D gene. The ends were cut back, 3 bases at V and 1 base at J, with 6 bases in the middle. CDR1 is LGHDT, CDR2 YNNKEL, per germline (reference sequence). CDR3 size: 13 residues. The CDR3, as DNA: TGTGCCAGCAGCCATATCCAGAACACTGAAGCTTTCTTT. Translation: CASSHIQNTEAFF.